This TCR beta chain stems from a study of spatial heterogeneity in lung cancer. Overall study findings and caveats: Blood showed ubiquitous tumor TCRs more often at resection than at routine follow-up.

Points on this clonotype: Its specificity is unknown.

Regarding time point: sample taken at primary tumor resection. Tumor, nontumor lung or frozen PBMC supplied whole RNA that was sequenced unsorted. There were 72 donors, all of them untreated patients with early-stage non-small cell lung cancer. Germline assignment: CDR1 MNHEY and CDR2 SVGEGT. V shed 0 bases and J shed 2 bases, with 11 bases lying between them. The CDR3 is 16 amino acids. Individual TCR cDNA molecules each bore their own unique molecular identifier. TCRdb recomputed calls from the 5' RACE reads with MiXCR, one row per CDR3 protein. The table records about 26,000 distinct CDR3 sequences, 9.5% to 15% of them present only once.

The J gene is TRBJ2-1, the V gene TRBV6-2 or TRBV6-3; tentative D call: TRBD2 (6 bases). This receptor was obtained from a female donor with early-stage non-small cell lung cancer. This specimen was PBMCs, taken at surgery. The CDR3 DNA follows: TGTGCCAGCAGTTACTCGTTCCGGGGGACCTACAATGAGCAGTTCTTC. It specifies CASSYSFRGTYNEQFF.